The 30 T cell receptor beta chains in this list originate from one sample, sequenced in a study of blood T cells in healthy people across ages. A second PCR of about 7 to 12 cycles used a sample-barcoded 5' primer and a J-beta primer mix. TCRdb analysed the 5' RACE reads with MiXCR anew, one entry per CDR3 protein. Of approximately 800,000 distinct CDR3 sequences listed, roughly 60% are singletons. The sequenced sample was blood. The receptor source for this set is a man aged 25 to 45 in good health.

The V and J genes are TRBV28 and TRBJ1-5; D uncertain. This CDR3 region has 12 residues. V gave up 0 bases and J gave up 5 bases, with 2 bases separating them. Germline V gene data show CDR1 as MDHEN and CDR2 as SYDVKM. The CDR3 DNA is TGTGCCAGCAGTTTATGGGATCAGCCCCAGCATTTT. Translating gives CASSLWDQPQHF. The full variable domain, its missing parts supplied by reference TRBV28 and TRBJ1-5, is DVKVTQSSRYLVKRTGEKVFLECVQDMDHENMFWYRQDPGLGLRLIYFSYDVKMKEKGDIPEGYSVSREKKERFSLILESASTNQTSMYLCASSLWDQPQHFGDGTRLSIL.

This clonotype was seen a few times. This chain links TRBV4-3 with TRBJ2-1, with a weak D call TRBD1 (6 bases). The V end lost 1 base, the J end lost 4 bases, and 23 bases lay between the germline ends. CDR1 and CDR2 from the germline V gene are LGHNA and YSLEER. The CDR3 spans 19 residues. Written as DNA, the CDR3 is TGCGCCAGCAGCCAAGCCGCCCCTCGAGTGGGGGCCCCATACAATGAGCAGTTCTTC. Amino acid sequence: CASSQAAPRVGAPYNEQFF.

The rearrangement links TRBV4-1 to TRBJ2-7, with TRBD2 matching 12 bases. The CDR3 spans 16 residues. Germline loops: CDR1 MGHRA, CDR2 YSYEKL. The trim removed 0 bases at V and 6 bases at J, leaving 6 bases unmatched. Here the CDR3 reads CASSQDPTSGGFEQYF. CDR3 in DNA: TGCGCCAGCAGCCAAGATCCGACTAGCGGGGGTTTCGAGCAGTACTTC.

The J gene is TRBJ1-5, the V gene TRBV10-3, with 7 bases identical to TRBD1. CDR1 ENHRY and CDR2 SYGVKD come from the germline V gene. This CDR3 has 15 amino acids. The V segment lost 11 bases and the J segment 6 bases; nucleotides outside the gene matches: 16. CDR3 loop: CASTGDWAMGQPQHF. In nucleotides, the CDR3 is TGTGCCTCAACAGGGGACTGGGCGATGGGTCAGCCCCAGCATTTT.

This clonotype was picked up a small number of times. The V call is TRBV4-3, the J call TRBJ1-6; no clear D. Germline CDR1 reads LGHNA; CDR2 reads YSLEER. This CDR3 comprises 15 residues. Trimming removed 1 base from V and 0 bases from J, with 4 bases in between. The chain's CDR3 is CASSQVRSYNSPLHF. The CDR3, as DNA: TGCGCCAGCAGCCAAGTGCGCTCCTATAATTCACCCCTCCACTTT.

The chain has TRBV7-2 and TRBJ2-7; 8 bases agree with TRBD1. The germline CDR1 and CDR2 sequences are SGHTA and FQGNSA. CDR3 length: 14 residues. V lost 5 bases, J lost 4 bases, and 7 bases stayed unmatched. In DNA form, the CDR3 reads TGTGCCAGCAGCCCGGACAGGGATAGGTACGAGCAGTACTTC. Translated, it gives CASSPDRDRYEQYF.

V gene TRBV11-2 combines with J gene TRBJ2-3; 9 nucleotides line up with TRBD2. Trimming removed 2 bases from V and 2 bases from J; junction bases left unmatched: 11. Germline lookup yields CDR1 SGHAT and CDR2 FQNNGV. The CDR3 is 18 residues long. CDR3 DNA sequence: TGTGCCAGCAGCTTAAGGACCCCCATAGCGGGGGTCACAGATACGCAGTATTTT. Its protein product is CASSLRTPIAGVTDTQYF.

This CDR3 is CASSYNRQESYEQYF. CDR3 coding DNA: TGTGCCAGCAGTTATAACAGACAGGAATCCTACGAGCAGTACTTC. The rearrangement links TRBV6-5 to TRBJ2-5, with D perhaps matching TRBD1 (6 bases). Matching the DNA end better, TRBJ2-7 makes the J call doubtful. Germline V gene lookup returns CDR1 MNHEY and CDR2 SVGAGI. The CDR3 consists of 15 residues.

In the case of this clonotype: The junction shows a germline mismatch at one end, possibly a read error. The gene calls are TRBV6-5 and TRBJ1-2; 10 bases are a match to TRBD1. The germline CDR1 and CDR2 sequences are MNHEY and SVGAGI. The CDR3 has 15 residues. The chain's CDR3 is CASSYADRGLFGYTF. CDR3 in DNA: TGTGCCAGTAGTTACGCTGACAGGGGGCTTTTTGGCTACACCTTC.

The chain employs TRBV15 and TRBJ2-7; D not certain. V was shortened by 5 bases and J by 7 bases, with 18 bases between the two germline ends. Per germline, CDR1 LNHNV and CDR2 YYDKDF (reference sequence). The CDR3 covers 14 residues. The CDR3 DNA is TGTGCCACCAGCGGATGGGCCGGTCGTCTGGAGCAGTACTTC. Translated: CATSGWAGRLEQYF. The full variable domain, completed using reference TRBV15 and TRBJ2-7, is DAMVIQNPRYQVTQFGKPVTLSCSQTLNHNVMYWYQQKSSQAPKLLFHYYDKDFNNEADTPDNFQSRRPNTSFCFLDIRSPGLGDTAMYLCATSGWAGRLEQYFGPGTRLTVT.

The chain uses TRBV2 and TRBJ2-1; tentative D call: TRBD1 (6 bases). The V and J ends lost 5 bases and 7 bases respectively, with 15 bases between them. The germline V gene encodes CDR1 SNHLY and CDR2 FYNNEI. CDR3 length: 14 amino acids. CDR3 amino acids: CASSPGQNRNEQFF. In DNA form, the CDR3 reads TGTGCCAGCAGTCCCGGACAGAATAGAAATGAGCAGTTCTTC.

This clonotype showed up many times. The junction departs from the called germline gene at one end, perhaps through a read error. V and J are TRBV5-1 and TRBJ2-7; 7 nucleotides match TRBD1. The CDR3 has 13 amino acids. Germline CDR1 and CDR2: SGHRS and YFSETQ. The CDR3 bases are TGTGCCAGCAGTTTAACAGGGGATTACGAGCAGTACTTC. It codes for CASSLTGDYEQYF.

This clonotype appeared a few times. The chain employs TRBV4-2 and TRBJ2-7, with D possibly being TRBD1 or TRBD2 (6 bases each). The J call may be mistaken, given a closer DNA end match to TRBJ2-5. The CDR3 covers 14 residues. Per germline, CDR1 LGHNA and CDR2 YNFKEQ. CDR3 DNA: TGTGCCAGCAGCCCTGGGGGGCTGGGAGAGACCCAGTACTTC. It translates to CASSPGGLGETQYF.

This clonotype was detected only a few times. The chain couples TRBV7-2 to TRBJ1-2; 7 bases align to TRBD1. The CDR3 has 15 amino acids. Germline CDR1 and CDR2: SGHTA and FQGNSA. V shed 5 bases, J shed 2 bases, and the junction held 8 bases outside the gene matches. This chain's CDR3 is CASSVRTGGNYGYTF. CDR3 DNA: TGTGCCAGCAGCGTTCGGACAGGTGGCAACTATGGCTACACCTTC. Complete variable domain (other parts from reference TRBV7-2 and TRBJ1-2): GAGVSQSPSNKVTEKGKDVELRCDPISGHTALYWYRQSLGQGLEFLIYFQGNSAPDKSGLPSDRFSAERTGGSVSTLTIQRTQQEDSAVYLCASSVRTGGNYGYTFGSGTRLTVV.

V and J are TRBV28 and TRBJ2-4, with D perhaps TRBD1 (6 bases). The CDR3 covers 13 residues. CDR1 and CDR2 from the germline V gene are MDHEN and SYDVKM. V lost 7 bases, J lost 13 bases, and 20 bases lay in between. The CDR3 region has the DNA TGTGCCAGCACAACGGCTAGGGGGTCGGAGCAGTACTTC. Amino acids: CASTTARGSEQYF. Complete variable domain (other parts from reference TRBV28 and TRBJ2-4): DVKVTQSSRYLVKRTGEKVFLECVQDMDHENMFWYRQDPGLGLRLIYFSYDVKMKEKGDIPEGYSVSREKKERFSLILESASTNQTSMYLCASTTARGSEQYFGAGTRLSVL.

In this sample, this clonotype turned up a few times. This chain uses TRBV29-1 with TRBJ1-2; 11 bases are a match to TRBD1. With V trimmed by 7 bases and J by 6 bases, 7 bases remained unmatched. The CDR3 contains 13 residues. CDR1 SQVTM and CDR2 ANQGSEA come from the germline V gene. In DNA form, the CDR3 reads TGCAGCGCCGGACAGGGGGCCATCAATGGCTACACCTTC. Translated, it gives CSAGQGAINGYTF.

V usage is TRBV5-1 and J usage is TRBJ2-3; D unresolved. CDR1 is SGHRS, CDR2 YFSETQ, per germline. CDR3 size: 13 residues. V was trimmed by 0 bases and J by 10 bases, leaving 12 bases between them. The chain's CDR3 is CASSLGGPAAQYF. The CDR3 bases are TGCGCCAGCAGCTTGGGTGGGCCTGCGGCGCAGTATTTT.

This clonotype was recorded a few times. The chain couples TRBV10-3 to TRBJ2-3, with D perhaps matching TRBD1 (6 bases). Germline-derived CDR1 and CDR2 are ENHRY and SYGVKD. Trimming left V 6 bases short and J 4 bases short, with 14 bases between. This CDR3 region has 14 residues. CDR3 loop: CAIRPGTGSDTQYF. The DNA for the CDR3 is TGTGCCATCAGGCCCGGAACAGGGTCAGATACGCAGTATTTT.

This chain joins TRBV7-2 and TRBJ2-5, with TRBD1 matching 9 bases. The CDR3 is 17 residues long. Germline lookup yields CDR1 SGHTA and CDR2 FQGNSA. V was clipped by 0 bases and J by 11 bases; unmatched bases: 16. The CDR3 sequence is CASSLALFGQGINEQYF. CDR3 bases: TGTGCCAGCAGCTTAGCGCTTTTTGGACAGGGGATCAATGAGCAGTACTTC.

The chain uses TRBV5-1 and TRBJ2-7; 13 nucleotides line up with TRBD2. The germline V gene has CDR1 SGHRS and CDR2 YFSETQ. The CDR3 spans 17 residues. J gave up 7 bases and V 1 base, and 11 bases lay outside the gene matches. The CDR3 reads CASSLTSGGATSGEQYF. The CDR3 DNA is TGCGCCAGCAGCTTGACTAGCGGGGGGGCAACCTCGGGTGAGCAGTACTTC.

The genes are TRBV7-2 and TRBJ2-3; 9 nucleotides align to TRBD1. Unmatched junction bases numbered 9, after V lost 6 bases and J lost 8 bases. This CDR3 region has 14 residues. Germline assignment: CDR1 SGHTA and CDR2 FQGNSA. CDR3 loop: CASSQQGAQGTQYF. The CDR3 DNA follows: TGTGCCAGCAGTCAACAGGGGGCGCAGGGTACGCAGTATTTT.

The J gene is TRBJ1-2, the V gene TRBV12-3 or TRBV12-4; TRBD1 matches at 7 bases. The CDR3 length is 13 residues. The CDR3 DNA sequence: TGTGCTAGCCGACAGGGCCATAACTATGGCTACACCTTC. Translating it yields CASRQGHNYGYTF.

This clonotype was seen more than once but under ten times. The V call is TRBV9, the J call TRBJ2-3, with D unclear. The CDR3 totals 15 residues. CDR1 SGDLS and CDR2 YYNGEE come from the germline V gene. V shed 0 bases and J shed 1 base, with 9 bases lying between them. CDR3 DNA: TGTGCCAGCAGCGTAGGGTCAACGGGCACAGATACGCAGTATTTT. Translating gives CASSVGSTGTDTQYF.

This chain joins TRBV6-2 or TRBV6-3 and TRBJ1-6, with a weak D call TRBD1 (5 bases). The length of the CDR3 is 15 residues. Germline V gene lookup returns CDR1 MNHEY and CDR2 SVGEGT. Trimming cost V 6 bases and J 9 bases, with 18 bases left between them. CDR3 region: CASSYAMGVVSPLHF. DNA for the CDR3: TGTGCCAGCAGCTACGCAATGGGGGTCGTTTCACCCCTCCACTTT.

J is TRBJ2-3 and V is TRBV6-2 or TRBV6-3; D perhaps matches TRBD1 (6 bases). V was shortened by 6 bases and J by 1 base, with 11 bases between the two germline ends. This CDR3 is 14 amino acids long. Germline CDR1 reads MNHEY; CDR2 reads SVGEGT. CDR3 loop: CASSDRTRTDTQYF. In DNA, the CDR3 is TGTGCCAGCAGCGACAGGACCCGCACAGATACGCAGTATTTT.

This clonotype has more than one count but fewer than ten. The chain recombines TRBV5-1 with TRBJ2-3; D is undetermined. The V and J ends lost 4 bases and 1 base respectively, with 7 bases between them. The length of the CDR3 is 13 residues. Germline CDR1 SGHRS, CDR2 YFSETQ. The CDR3 region is CASSQSGTDTQYF. CDR3 coding DNA: TGCGCCAGCAGCCAGAGTGGCACAGATACGCAGTATTTT. Full variable domain (outside the CDR3, taken from reference TRBV5-1 and TRBJ2-3): KAGVTQTPRYLIKTRGQQVTLSCSPISGHRSVSWYQQTPGQGLQFLFEYFSETQRNKGNFPGRFSGRQFSNSRSEMNVSTLELGDSALYLCASSQSGTDTQYFGPGTRLTVL.

The CDR3 DNA sequence: TGTGCCAGCAGTCAGCTGGGACGGAAGCAGTACTTC. This codes for CASSQLGRKQYF. The V gene is TRBV6-5, the J gene TRBJ2-4; TRBD1 or TRBD2 may be the D gene (5 bases each). Trimming took off 5 bases at V and 13 bases at J, with 15 bases between the two ends. The CDR3 has 12 residues. Germline assignment: CDR1 MNHEY and CDR2 SVGAGI.

This clonotype occurred once. The chain uses TRBV4-3 and TRBJ2-3, with 7 bases identical to TRBD2. The CDR3 has 16 residues. V trimming: 0 bases; J trimming: 5 bases; junction bases outside the gene matches: 8. Germline CDR1 is LGHNA and CDR2 is YSLEER. The CDR3 DNA is TGCGCCAGCAGCCAAGAGGTGGGGGGGAACATAGATACGCAGTATTTT. It yields the protein CASSQEVGGNIDTQYF.

This clonotype was observed a few times. The chain carries TRBV12-3 or TRBV12-4 and TRBJ2-2, with 11 bases fitting TRBD2. This CDR3 is built from 15 residues. V trimming: 7 bases; J trimming: 6 bases; junction bases outside the gene matches: 7. CDR3 nucleotides: TGTGCCAGCACGACTAGCGGGGTAATACCCGGGGAGCTGTTTTTT. This codes for CASTTSGVIPGELFF.

This chain uses TRBV7-2 with TRBJ2-1; TRBD2 agrees at 13 bases. CDR1 SGHTA and CDR2 FQGNSA come from the germline V gene. The ends lost 4 bases at V and 5 bases at J; junction bases unmatched: 5. The CDR3 loop spans 16 amino acids. CDR3 coding DNA: TGTGCCAGCAGCTCTAGTGGACTAGCGGGGGACAATGAGCAGTTCTTC. The encoded protein is CASSSSGLAGDNEQFF. Filled out from reference TRBV7-2 and TRBJ2-1, the complete variable domain reads GAGVSQSPSNKVTEKGKDVELRCDPISGHTALYWYRQSLGQGLEFLIYFQGNSAPDKSGLPSDRFSAERTGGSVSTLTIQRTQQEDSAVYLCASSSSGLAGDNEQFFGPGTRLTVL.